This T cell receptor beta chain is drawn from a study of blood T cell repertoires in COVID-19. About the research overall: The United States, Italy and Spain supplied acute and convalescent COVID-19 samples. Sources were T cells, B-cell-depleted T cells, or PBMCs; the material itself was cDNA or gDNA.

V was shortened by 8 bases and J by 7 bases, with 12 bases between the two germline ends. The CDR3 extends over 11 amino acids. CDR1 MNHEY and CDR2 SMNVEV come from the germline V gene (reference sequence). Cohorts were based on clinical histories the participants reported. Per the original data handling: Nucleated cell number was recorded as an estimate derived from reference gene primer amplification. Libraries were prepared by immunoSEQ multiplex PCR; TCRdb keeps only in-frame clonotypes and omits some of them. V, J and clone size are taken as reported in that table, and D and trimming were inferred from the DNA itself. Altogether about 250,000 clones are present, around 85% being singletons, with the ten largest covering 9.1%.

Sequencing was done on a sample of PBMCs or T cells enriched from blood (not recorded which). The rearrangement joins TRBV27 to TRBJ2-7; D unresolved. The source of this sequence is a woman aged 45-60 years with acute COVID-19. This CDR3 is CASHSPREQYF. DNA of the CDR3: TGTGCCAGCCACAGCCCCAGGGAGCAGTACTTC.